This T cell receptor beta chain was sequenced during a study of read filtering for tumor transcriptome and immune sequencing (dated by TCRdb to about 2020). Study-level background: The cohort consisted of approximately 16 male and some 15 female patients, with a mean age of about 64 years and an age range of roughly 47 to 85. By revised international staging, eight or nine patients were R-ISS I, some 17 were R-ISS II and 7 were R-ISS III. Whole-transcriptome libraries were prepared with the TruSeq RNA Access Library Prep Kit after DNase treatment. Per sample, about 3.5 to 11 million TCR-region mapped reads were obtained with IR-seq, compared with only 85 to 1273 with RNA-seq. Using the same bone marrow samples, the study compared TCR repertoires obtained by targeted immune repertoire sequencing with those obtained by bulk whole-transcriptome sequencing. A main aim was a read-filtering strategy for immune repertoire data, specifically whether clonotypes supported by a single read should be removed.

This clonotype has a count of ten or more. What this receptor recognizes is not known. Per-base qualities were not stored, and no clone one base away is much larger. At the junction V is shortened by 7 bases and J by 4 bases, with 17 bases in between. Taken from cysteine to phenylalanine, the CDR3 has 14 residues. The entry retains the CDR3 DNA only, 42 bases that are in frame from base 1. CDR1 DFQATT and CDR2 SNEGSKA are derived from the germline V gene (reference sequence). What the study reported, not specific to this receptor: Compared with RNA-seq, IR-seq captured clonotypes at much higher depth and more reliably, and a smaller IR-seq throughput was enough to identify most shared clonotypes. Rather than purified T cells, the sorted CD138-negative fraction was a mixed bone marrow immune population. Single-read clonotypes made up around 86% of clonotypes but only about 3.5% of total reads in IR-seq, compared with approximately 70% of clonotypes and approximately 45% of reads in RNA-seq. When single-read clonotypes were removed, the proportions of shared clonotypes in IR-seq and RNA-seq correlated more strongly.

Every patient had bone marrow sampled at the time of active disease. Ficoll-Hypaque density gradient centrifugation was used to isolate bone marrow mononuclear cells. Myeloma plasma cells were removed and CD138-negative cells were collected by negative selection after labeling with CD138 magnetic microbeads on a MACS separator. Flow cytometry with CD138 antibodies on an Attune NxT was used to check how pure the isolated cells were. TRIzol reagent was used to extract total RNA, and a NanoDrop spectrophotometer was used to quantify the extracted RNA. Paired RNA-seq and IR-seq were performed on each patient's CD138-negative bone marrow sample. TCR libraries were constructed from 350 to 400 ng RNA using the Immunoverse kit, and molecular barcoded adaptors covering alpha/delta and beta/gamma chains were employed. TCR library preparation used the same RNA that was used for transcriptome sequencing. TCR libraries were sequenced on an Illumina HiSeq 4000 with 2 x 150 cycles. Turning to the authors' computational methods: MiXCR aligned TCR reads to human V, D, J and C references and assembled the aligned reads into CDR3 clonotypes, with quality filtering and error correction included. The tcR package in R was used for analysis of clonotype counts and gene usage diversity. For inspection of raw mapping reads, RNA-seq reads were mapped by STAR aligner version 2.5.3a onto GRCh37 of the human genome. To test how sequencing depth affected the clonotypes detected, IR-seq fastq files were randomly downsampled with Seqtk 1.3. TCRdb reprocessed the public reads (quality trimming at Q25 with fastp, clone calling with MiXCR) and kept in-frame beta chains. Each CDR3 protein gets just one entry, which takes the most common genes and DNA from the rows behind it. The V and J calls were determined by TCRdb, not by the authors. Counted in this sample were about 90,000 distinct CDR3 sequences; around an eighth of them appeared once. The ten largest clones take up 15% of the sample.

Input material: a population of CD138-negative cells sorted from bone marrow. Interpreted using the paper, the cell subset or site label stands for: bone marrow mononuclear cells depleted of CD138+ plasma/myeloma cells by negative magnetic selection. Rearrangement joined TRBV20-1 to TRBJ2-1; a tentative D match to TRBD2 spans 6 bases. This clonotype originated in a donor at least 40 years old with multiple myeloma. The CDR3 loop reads CSVGGVSGYNEQFF. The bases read TGCAGTGTTGGAGGGGTTTCGGGATACAATGAGCAGTTCTTC.